The source of this T cell receptor (beta chain) is a study of T cell responses to AZD1222 COVID-19 vaccine. A remark on this clone: Its specificity is unknown.

Germline CDR1 is LNHNV and CDR2 is YYDKDF (reference sequence). Trimming left V 0 bases short and J 8 bases short, with 14 bases between. CDR3 size: 15 residues. Using immunoSEQ multiplex PCR, the repertoire was profiled, and TCRdb retains in-frame clones only, with some absent. The sample consists of tens of thousands of clones, 90% of them appearing once. Broader study findings: Targeting of unmutated variant regions was reportedly seen in nearly half of spike-specific TCRs. An increase in Spike-specific TCR breadth and depth was observed after two AZD1222 doses. Researchers report vaccine-associated CD4 TCRs spanning spike, with dominance at 160-218 and 743-854. Repertoire samples came only from after the peak T cell response.

The chain links TRBV15 to TRBJ2-1; no firm D call. Sequenced material: peripheral blood, taken 28 days after the second AZD1222 dose. The TCR sequence derives from an adult who received the AZD1222 COVID-19 vaccine. The CDR3 is CATSRDRHQWDEQFF. CDR3 bases: TGTGCCACCAGCAGAGATAGACACCAATGGGATGAGCAGTTCTTC.